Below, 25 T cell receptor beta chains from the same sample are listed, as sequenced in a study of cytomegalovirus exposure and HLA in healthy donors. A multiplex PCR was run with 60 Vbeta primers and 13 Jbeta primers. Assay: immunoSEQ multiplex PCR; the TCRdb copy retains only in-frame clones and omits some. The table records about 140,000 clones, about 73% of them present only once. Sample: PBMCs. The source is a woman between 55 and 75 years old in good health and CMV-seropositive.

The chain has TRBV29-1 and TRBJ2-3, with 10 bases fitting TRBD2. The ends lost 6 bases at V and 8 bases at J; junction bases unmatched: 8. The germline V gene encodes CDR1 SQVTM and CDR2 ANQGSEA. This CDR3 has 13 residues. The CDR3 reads CSVASGRLGTQYF. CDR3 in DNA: TGCAGCGTCGCTAGCGGGAGATTGGGTACGCAGTATTTT.

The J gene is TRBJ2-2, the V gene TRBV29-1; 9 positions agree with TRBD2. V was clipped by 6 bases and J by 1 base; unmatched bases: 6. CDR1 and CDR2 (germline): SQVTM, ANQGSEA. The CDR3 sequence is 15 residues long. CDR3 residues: CSVLSGSGNTGELFF. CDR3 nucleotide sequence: TGCAGCGTCCTTAGCGGGAGCGGGAACACCGGGGAGCTGTTTTTT.

For the CDR3, the DNA is TGCAGTGCCGCTGACAGGGAAGGCTACACCTTC. It translates to CSAADREGYTF. This chain joins TRBV20-1 and TRBJ1-2, with TRBD1 matching over 7 bases. The germline V gene encodes CDR1 DFQATT and CDR2 SNEGSKA (reference sequence). After removal of 6 bases from V and 8 bases from J, the junction contained 6 bases not matched to a gene. The CDR3 has 11 amino acids.

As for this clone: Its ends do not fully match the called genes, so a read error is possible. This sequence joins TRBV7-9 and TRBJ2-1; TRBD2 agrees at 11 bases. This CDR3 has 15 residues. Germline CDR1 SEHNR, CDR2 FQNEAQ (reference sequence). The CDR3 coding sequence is TGTGCCAGCAGCATAGCGGGAGGGCCCTACAATGAGCAGTTCTTC. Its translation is CASSIAGGPYNEQFF. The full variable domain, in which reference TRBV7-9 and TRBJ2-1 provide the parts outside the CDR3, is DTGVSQNPRHKITKRGQNVTFRCDPISEHNRLYWYRQTLGQGPEFLTYFQNEAQLEKSRLLSDRFSAERPKGSFSTLEIQRTEQGDSAMYLCASSIAGGPYNEQFFGPGTRLTVL.

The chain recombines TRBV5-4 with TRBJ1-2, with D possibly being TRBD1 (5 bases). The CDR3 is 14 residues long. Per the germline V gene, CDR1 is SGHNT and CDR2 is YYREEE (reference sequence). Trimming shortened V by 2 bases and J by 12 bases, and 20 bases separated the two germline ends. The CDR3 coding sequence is TGTGCCAGCAGCTTAAGGGGAACTATGGCTACCCACACCTTC. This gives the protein CASSLRGTMATHTF.

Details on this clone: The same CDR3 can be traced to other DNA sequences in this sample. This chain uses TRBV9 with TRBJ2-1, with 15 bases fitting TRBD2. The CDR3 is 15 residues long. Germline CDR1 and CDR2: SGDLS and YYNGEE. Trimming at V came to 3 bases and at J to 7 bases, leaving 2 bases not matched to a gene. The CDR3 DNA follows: TGTGCCAGCAGCGGTGGGACTAGCGGGAGGAATGAGCAGTTCTTC. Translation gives CASSGGTSGRNEQFF. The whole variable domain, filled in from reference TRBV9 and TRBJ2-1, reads DSGVTQTPKHLITATGQRVTLRCSPRSGDLSVYWYQQSLDQGLQFLIQYYNGEERAKGNILERFSAQQFPDLHSELNLSSLELGDSALYFCASSGGTSGRNEQFFGPGTRLTVL.

The CDR3 protein is CATKHGANVLTF. The CDR3 nucleotides are TGTGCCACCAAGCATGGGGCCAACGTCCTGACTTTC. The gene calls are TRBV28 and TRBJ2-6; no definite D call. This CDR3 spans 12 amino acids. Germline CDR1 and CDR2: MDHEN and SYDVKM. Trimming took off 10 bases at V and 3 bases at J, with 7 bases between the two ends. The full variable domain, with the rest looked up from reference TRBV28 and TRBJ2-6, is DVKVTQSSRYLVKRTGEKVFLECVQDMDHENMFWYRQDPGLGLRLIYFSYDVKMKEKGDIPEGYSVSREKKERFSLILESASTNQTSMYLCATKHGANVLTFGAGSRLTVL.

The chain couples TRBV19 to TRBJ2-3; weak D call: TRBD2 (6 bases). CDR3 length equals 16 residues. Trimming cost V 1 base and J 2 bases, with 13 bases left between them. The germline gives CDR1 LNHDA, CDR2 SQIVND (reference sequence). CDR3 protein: CASSIVAGSDTDTQYF. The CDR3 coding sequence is TGTGCCAGTAGTATAGTGGCGGGATCGGACACAGATACGCAGTATTTT.

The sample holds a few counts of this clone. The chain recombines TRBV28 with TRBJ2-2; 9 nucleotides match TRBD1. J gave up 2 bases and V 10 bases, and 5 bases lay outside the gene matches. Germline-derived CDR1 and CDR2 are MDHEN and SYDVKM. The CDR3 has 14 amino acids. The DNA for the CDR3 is TGTGCCACCCAGGGACAGGGTAACACCGGGGAGCTGTTTTTT. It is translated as CATQGQGNTGELFF.

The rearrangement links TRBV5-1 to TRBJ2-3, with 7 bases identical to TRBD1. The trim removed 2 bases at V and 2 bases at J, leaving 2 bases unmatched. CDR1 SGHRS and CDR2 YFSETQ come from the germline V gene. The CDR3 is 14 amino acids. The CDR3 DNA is TGCGCCAGCAGCTTCGGACAGGACACAGATACGCAGTATTTT. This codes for CASSFGQDTDTQYF.

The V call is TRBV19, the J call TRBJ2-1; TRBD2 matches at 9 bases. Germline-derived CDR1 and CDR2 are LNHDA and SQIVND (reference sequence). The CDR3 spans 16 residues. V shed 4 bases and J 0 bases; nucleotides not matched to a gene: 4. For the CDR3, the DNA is TGTGCCAGTAGTACTATTAGCGGGAGCTCCTACAATGAGCAGTTCTTC. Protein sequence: CASSTISGSSYNEQFF.

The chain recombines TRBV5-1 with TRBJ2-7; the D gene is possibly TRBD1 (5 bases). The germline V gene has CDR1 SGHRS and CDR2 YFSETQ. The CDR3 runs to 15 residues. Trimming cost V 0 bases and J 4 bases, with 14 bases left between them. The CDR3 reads CASSLEGRQGYEQYF. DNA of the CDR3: TGCGCCAGCAGCTTGGAAGGGCGGCAGGGTTACGAGCAGTACTTC. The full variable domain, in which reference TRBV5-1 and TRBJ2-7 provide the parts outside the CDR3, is KAGVTQTPRYLIKTRGQQVTLSCSPISGHRSVSWYQQTPGQGLQFLFEYFSETQRNKGNFPGRFSGRQFSNSRSEMNVSTLELGDSALYLCASSLEGRQGYEQYFGPGTRLTVT.

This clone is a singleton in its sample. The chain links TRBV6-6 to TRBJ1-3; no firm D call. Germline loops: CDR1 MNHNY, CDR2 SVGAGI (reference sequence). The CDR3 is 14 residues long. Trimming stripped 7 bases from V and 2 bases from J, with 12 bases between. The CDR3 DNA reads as TGTGCCAGCATCCTCAGATACCCTGGAAACACCATATATTTT. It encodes CASILRYPGNTIYF.

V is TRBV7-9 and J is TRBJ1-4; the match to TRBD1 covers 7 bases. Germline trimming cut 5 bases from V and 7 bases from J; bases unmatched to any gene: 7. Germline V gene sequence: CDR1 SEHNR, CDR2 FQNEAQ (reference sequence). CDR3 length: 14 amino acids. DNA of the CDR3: TGTGCCAGCAGCCTCGGGACAGATGGTGAAAAACTGTTTTTT. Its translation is CASSLGTDGEKLFF.

The DNA of the CDR3 is TGTGCCAGCAGCCAAGACAGAGCCAACTATGGCTACACCTTC. It codes for CASSQDRANYGYTF. The chain links TRBV5-6 to TRBJ1-2; TRBD1 is a possible D gene (5 bases). The length of the CDR3 is 14 residues. Germline V gene data show CDR1 as SGHDT and CDR2 as YYEEEE. Trimming left V 4 bases short and J 2 bases short, with 12 bases between.

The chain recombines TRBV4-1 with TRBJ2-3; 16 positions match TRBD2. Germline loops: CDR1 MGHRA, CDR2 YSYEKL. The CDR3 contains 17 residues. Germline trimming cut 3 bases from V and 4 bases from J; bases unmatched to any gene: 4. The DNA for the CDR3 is TGCGCCAGCAGCCAGACCGGGACTAGCGGGAGGGCAGATACGCAGTATTTT. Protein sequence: CASSQTGTSGRADTQYF.

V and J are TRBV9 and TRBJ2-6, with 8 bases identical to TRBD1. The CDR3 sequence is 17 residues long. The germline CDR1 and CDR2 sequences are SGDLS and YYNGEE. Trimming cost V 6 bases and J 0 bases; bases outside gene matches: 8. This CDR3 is CASTLTGASSGANVLTF. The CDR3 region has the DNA TGTGCCAGCACCTTGACAGGGGCGAGCTCTGGGGCCAACGTCCTGACTTTC.

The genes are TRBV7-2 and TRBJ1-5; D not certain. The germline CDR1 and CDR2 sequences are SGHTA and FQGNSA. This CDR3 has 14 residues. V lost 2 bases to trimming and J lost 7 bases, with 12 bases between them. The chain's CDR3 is CASSLTGVGQPQHF. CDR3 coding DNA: TGTGCCAGCAGCTTAACGGGTGTCGGGCAGCCCCAGCATTTT.

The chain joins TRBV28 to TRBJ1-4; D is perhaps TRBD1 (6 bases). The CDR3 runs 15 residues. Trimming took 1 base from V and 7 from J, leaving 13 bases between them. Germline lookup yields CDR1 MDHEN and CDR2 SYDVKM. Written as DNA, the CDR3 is TGTGCCAGCAGTTTATCCTCAGGGGCTGGTGAAAAACTGTTTTTT. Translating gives CASSLSSGAGEKLFF.

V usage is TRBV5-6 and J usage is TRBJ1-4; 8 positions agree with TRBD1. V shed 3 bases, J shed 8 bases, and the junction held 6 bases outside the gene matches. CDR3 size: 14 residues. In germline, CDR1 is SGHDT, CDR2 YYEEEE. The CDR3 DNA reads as TGTGCCAGCAGCTATGGACAGGGCACCGAAAAACTGTTTTTT. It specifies CASSYGQGTEKLFF.

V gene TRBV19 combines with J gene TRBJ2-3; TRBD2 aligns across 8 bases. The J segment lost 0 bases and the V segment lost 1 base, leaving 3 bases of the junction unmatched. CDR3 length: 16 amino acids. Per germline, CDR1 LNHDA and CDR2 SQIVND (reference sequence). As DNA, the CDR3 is TGTGCCAGTAGTATAGCGACTAGCGCGAGCACAGATACGCAGTATTTT. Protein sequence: CASSIATSASTDTQYF.

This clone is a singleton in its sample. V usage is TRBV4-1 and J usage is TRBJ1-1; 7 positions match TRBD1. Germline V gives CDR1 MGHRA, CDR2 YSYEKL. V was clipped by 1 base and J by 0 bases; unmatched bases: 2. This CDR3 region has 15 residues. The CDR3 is CASSQVGTVNTEAFF. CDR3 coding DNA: TGCGCCAGCAGCCAAGTAGGGACAGTGAACACTGAAGCTTTCTTT.

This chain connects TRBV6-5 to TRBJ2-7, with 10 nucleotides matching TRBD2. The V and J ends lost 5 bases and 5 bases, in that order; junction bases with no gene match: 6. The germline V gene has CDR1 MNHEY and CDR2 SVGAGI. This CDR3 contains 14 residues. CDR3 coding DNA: TGTGCCAGCAGTCCACCTAGCGGGAGTCACGAGCAGTACTTC. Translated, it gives CASSPPSGSHEQYF.

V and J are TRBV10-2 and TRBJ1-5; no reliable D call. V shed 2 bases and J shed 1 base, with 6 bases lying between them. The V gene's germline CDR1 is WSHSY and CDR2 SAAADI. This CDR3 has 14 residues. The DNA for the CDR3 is TGCGCCAGCAGTGAGATATCGAGCAATCAGCCCCAGCATTTT. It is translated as CASSEISSNQPQHF.

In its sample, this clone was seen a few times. In DNA, the CDR3 is TGTGCCAGCACCCCAAGCGAGCGCGCTCAGTACTTC. Translation: CASTPSERAQYF. The genes are TRBV6-1 and TRBJ2-4; D is uncertain. The CDR3 is 12 amino acids. CDR1 and CDR2 from the germline V gene are MNHNS and SASEGT. Trimming took off 7 bases at V and 12 bases at J, with 16 bases between the two ends.